Included here is one TCR beta chain sequence, with context. The data were produced by immunoSEQ multiplex PCR, yet TCRdb's version contains in-frame clones alone and is incomplete. The sample lists roughly 73,000 clones, almost 90% occurring once. The data stem from a study of OX40 agonist ivuxolimab in advanced cancers. About the research overall: At 0.01 to 10 mg/kg, ivuxolimab was administered intravenously to patients every 2 weeks. The study enrolled dose-escalation patients with hepatocellular carcinoma, melanoma, renal cell or head and neck cancer.

The source of this sequence is an adult with an advanced solid tumor such as melanoma, head and neck, liver or kidney cancer. The sample here was CD4+ or CD8+ T cells sorted from blood, taken in a trial of the OX40 agonist ivuxolimab.

CDR3 nucleotides: TGTGCCAGCAGCCGGGACAGACGAGATAATTCACCCCTCCACTTT. Its translation is CASSRDRRDNSPLHF. The J gene is TRBJ1-6, the V gene TRBV6-6; 7 positions agree with TRBD1. This CDR3 is 15 amino acids long. Germline V gene lookup returns CDR1 MNHNY and CDR2 SVGAGI (reference sequence). The V segment lost 6 bases and the J segment 5 bases; nucleotides outside the gene matches: 7.